The sequence of this T cell receptor (beta chain) was determined in a study of blood T cell repertoires in COVID-19. Study details: Specimens from acute and convalescent COVID-19 originated in the United States, Italy and Spain.

J gave up 7 bases and V 1 base, and 5 bases lay outside the gene matches. The CDR3 extends over 15 amino acids. Germline values: CDR1 SGHAT, CDR2 FQNNGV. Generated by immunoSEQ multiplex PCR, the TCRdb table keeps only in-frame clones and is missing some. The sample yields 150,000 to 200,000 clones, 85% to 95% seen once. The specimen was peripheral blood. The sequence was obtained from a woman aged 50 to 60 with acute or convalescent COVID-19. The chain combines TRBV11-2 with TRBJ2-1, with 9 positions matching TRBD2. The CDR3 is CASSLGAGGINEQFF. The CDR3 DNA reads TGTGCCAGCAGCTTAGGAGCGGGGGGTATAAATGAGCAGTTCTTC.